These 26 T cell receptor beta chains were sequenced from one sample in a study of blood T cell repertoires in COVID-19. TCRdb's table, derived via immunoSEQ multiplex PCR, lists solely in-frame clones and lacks some. The sample records approximately 310,000 clones, about nine tenths being singletons. Sequencing was done on a sample of peripheral blood. These receptors originate from a man over 45 with active or convalescent COVID-19.

CDR3 sequence: CASSGGPGYGYTF. CDR3 bases: TGTGCCAGCAGTGGAGGTCCGGGCTATGGCTACACCTTC. The chain links TRBV2 to TRBJ1-2; no definite D call. The germline CDR1 and CDR2 sequences are SNHLY and FYNNEI. The CDR3 runs to 13 residues. V lost 4 bases and J 4 bases, leaving 10 bases between the germline ends.

This chain's CDR3 is CASSPRTSRSEQFF. CDR3 bases: TGTGCCAGCAGTCCGCGGACTAGTCGGAGTGAGCAGTTCTTC. The chain couples TRBV27 to TRBJ2-1; 7 nucleotides align to TRBD2. This CDR3 region has 14 residues. With V trimmed by 5 bases and J by 9 bases, 10 bases remained unmatched. Looked up from germline, CDR1 is MNHEY and CDR2 is SMNVEV (reference sequence).

In this sample, this clone turned up a few times. The chain is built from TRBV5-6 and TRBJ1-5; D is uncertain. Between the trimmed V and J ends, which lost 3 bases and 2 bases, there was a span of 12 bases. CDR3 length: 15 amino acids. Germline V lookup: CDR1 SGHDT, CDR2 YYEEEE. The CDR3 nucleotides read TGTGCCAGCAGCTCGCGAGGGTGGGGCAATCAGCCCCAGCATTTT. The encoded protein is CASSSRGWGNQPQHF.

This chain uses TRBV7-9 with TRBJ2-7; 7 bases match TRBD2. V dropped 4 bases and J dropped 9; count of bases not matched to a gene: 12. CDR3 length: 14 residues. CDR1 is SEHNR, CDR2 FQNEAQ, per germline (reference sequence). This CDR3 reads CASSSGLPQPGQYF. CDR3 DNA: TGTGCCAGCAGCTCGGGACTACCCCAACCCGGGCAGTACTTC.

This clone was counted once. This chain connects TRBV28 to TRBJ2-5; 7 bases line up with TRBD1. The CDR3 totals 14 residues. V was clipped by 5 bases and J by 5 bases; unmatched bases: 8. Germline CDR1 and CDR2: MDHEN and SYDVKM. DNA of the CDR3: TGTGCCAGCAGTCTACCCCAGGGGGTGGAGACCCAGTACTTC. Amino acids: CASSLPQGVETQYF.

The V and J genes are TRBV24-1 and TRBJ2-3; maybe TRBD1 (5 bases). The germline gives CDR1 KGHDR, CDR2 SFDVKD. This CDR3 spans 16 amino acids. V shed 1 base and J shed 0 bases, with 10 bases lying between them. CDR3 coding DNA: TGTGCCACCAGTGATTTTGAACAGGATAGCACAGATACGCAGTATTTT. Translation gives CATSDFEQDSTDTQYF.

A single count supports this clone. The chain employs TRBV5-6 and TRBJ2-3, with TRBD2 matching over 14 bases. Per germline, CDR1 SGHDT and CDR2 YYEEEE. The CDR3 runs to 19 residues. Trimming cost V 3 bases and J 0 bases; bases outside gene matches: 9. The CDR3 nucleotides are TGTGCCAGCAGCTGGAGGACTAGCGGGGGGTGGACTAGCACAGATACGCAGTATTTT. Translation gives CASSWRTSGGWTSTDTQYF.

The J gene is TRBJ2-2, the V gene TRBV5-5, with 10 bases lining up with TRBD1. V was clipped by 4 bases and J by 7 bases; unmatched bases: 10. Germline V lookup: CDR1 SGHKS, CDR2 YYEKEE (reference sequence). This CDR3 has 16 amino acids. CDR3 bases: TGTGCCAGCAGCAACCGGGACAGGGGATTCAACGGGGAGCTGTTTTTT. Its translation: CASSNRDRGFNGELFF. Based on the CDR3 plus reference TRBV5-5 and TRBJ2-2, the full variable domain is DAGVTQSPTHLIKTRGQQVTLRCSPISGHKSVSWYQQVLGQGPQFIFQYYEKEERGRGNFPDRFSARQFPNYSSELNVNALLLGDSALYLCASSNRDRGFNGELFFGEGSRLTVL.

The rearrangement uses TRBV2 and TRBJ2-5; 7 bases are shared with TRBD1. Per the germline V gene, CDR1 is SNHLY and CDR2 is FYNNEI. V dropped 6 bases and J dropped 3; count of bases not matched to a gene: 10. This CDR3 is 15 amino acids long. The CDR3 DNA reads as TGTGCCAGCAGCCGGGGACAGCATCGGGAAGAGACCCAGTACTTC. Encoded protein: CASSRGQHREETQYF.

The chain joins TRBV4-1 to TRBJ1-3; the D is unclear. Germline assignment: CDR1 MGHRA and CDR2 YSYEKL. Trimming stripped 4 bases from V and 4 bases from J, with 11 bases between. The CDR3 is made up of 14 amino acids. The CDR3 sequence: CASSLSRSGNTIYF. The DNA for the CDR3 is TGCGCCAGCAGCCTGTCGCGATCAGGAAACACCATATATTTT.

The chain combines TRBV6-2 or TRBV6-3 with TRBJ1-5; no reliable D call. The CDR3 is made up of 14 amino acids. CDR1 MNHEY and CDR2 SVGEGT come from the germline V gene. Trimming cost V 2 bases and J 8 bases, with 13 bases left between them. The CDR3 loop reads CASSYRRGSEPQHF. The CDR3 bases are TGTGCCAGCAGTTACAGGCGAGGCTCGGAGCCCCAGCATTTT.

V usage is TRBV29-1 and J usage is TRBJ2-1; 7 bases match TRBD2. With V trimmed by 6 bases and J by 8 bases, 13 bases remained unmatched. The CDR3 has 14 residues. Germline CDR1 SQVTM, CDR2 ANQGSEA. CDR3 coding DNA: TGCAGCGTGCGAACTAGCGCGTTTTGGGATGAGCAGTTCTTC. It translates to CSVRTSAFWDEQFF.

The V call is TRBV5-6, the J call TRBJ2-1; 8 bases fit TRBD2. CDR3 length equals 16 residues. Germline CDR1 SGHDT, CDR2 YYEEEE. V lost 0 bases, J lost 3 bases, and 5 bases stayed unmatched. This CDR3 reads CASSLGAGDLYNEQFF. For the CDR3, the DNA is TGTGCCAGCAGCTTGGGAGCGGGAGACCTCTACAATGAGCAGTTCTTC.

The chain couples TRBV28 to TRBJ1-3; possibly TRBD1 for D (6 bases). V was clipped by 0 bases and J by 7 bases, with 10 bases between them. The CDR3 extends over 14 amino acids. Germline V gene lookup returns CDR1 MDHEN and CDR2 SYDVKM. This CDR3 is CASSLWAGANTIYF. The CDR3, as DNA: TGTGCCAGCAGTTTATGGGCAGGGGCCAACACCATATATTTT.

A single count supports this clone. The sample contains more than one DNA sequence encoding this CDR3. This chain connects TRBV18 to TRBJ2-7; the match to TRBD1 covers 8 bases. Germline trimming cut 3 bases from V and 4 bases from J; bases unmatched to any gene: 2. This CDR3 comprises 13 residues. Germline V lookup: CDR1 KGHSH, CDR2 LQKENI. CDR3 loop: CASSPGQVYEQYF. In DNA, the CDR3 is TGTGCCAGCTCACCGGGACAGGTTTACGAGCAGTACTTC. Full variable domain (remainder filled in from reference TRBV18 and TRBJ2-7): NAGVMQNPRHLVRRRGQEARLRCSPMKGHSHVYWYRQLPEEGLKFMVYLQKENIIDESGMPKERFSAEFPKEGPSILRIQQVVRGDSAAYFCASSPGQVYEQYFGPGTRLTVT.

The chain is built from TRBV6-5 and TRBJ2-2, with D tentatively TRBD1 (6 bases). The germline gives CDR1 MNHEY, CDR2 SVGAGI. The V and J ends lost 8 bases and 1 base respectively, with 8 bases between them. The CDR3 extends over 13 amino acids. DNA for the CDR3: TGTGCCAGCTTGGGACAGAACACCGGGGAGCTGTTTTTT. Its translation: CASLGQNTGELFF.

This clone appeared once. The J gene is TRBJ2-3, the V gene TRBV24-1, with D possibly being TRBD1 (5 bases). Germline values: CDR1 KGHDR, CDR2 SFDVKD. The CDR3 covers 13 residues. V lost 4 bases to trimming and J lost 9 bases, with 13 bases between them. The CDR3 DNA sequence: TGTGCCACCAGTGAGTCCAGGGCAGGGACGCAGTATTTT. It codes for CATSESRAGTQYF.

The chain uses TRBV7-9 and TRBJ1-1; D is possibly TRBD1 (6 bases). With 5 bases removed from V and 3 bases from J, the gap between germline ends came to 16 bases. Germline V CDR1 and CDR2: SEHNR, FQNEAQ (reference sequence). The CDR3 sequence is 15 residues long. The CDR3 spells CASSNPAGADTEAFF. The CDR3 coding sequence is TGTGCCAGCAGCAATCCGGCAGGGGCCGACACTGAAGCTTTCTTT.

The J gene is TRBJ1-4, the V gene TRBV5-1; D unresolved. Trimming removed 3 bases at V and 4 bases at J, with 16 bases between. The germline CDR1 and CDR2 sequences are SGHRS and YFSETQ. This CDR3 region has 16 residues. CDR3: CASSSVVDGGNEKLFF. CDR3 nucleotides: TGCGCCAGCAGCTCCGTCGTTGACGGCGGTAATGAAAAACTGTTTTTT.

V and J are TRBV5-1 and TRBJ2-2, with 9 bases identical to TRBD1. V shed 0 bases and J 6 bases; nucleotides not matched to a gene: 6. This CDR3 is built from 16 residues. The V gene's germline CDR1 is SGHRS and CDR2 YFSETQ. CDR3: CASSLGGTGSSGELFF. The CDR3 DNA reads TGCGCCAGCAGCTTGGGAGGGACAGGGAGTTCCGGGGAGCTGTTTTTT. The full variable domain, its missing parts supplied by reference TRBV5-1 and TRBJ2-2, is KAGVTQTPRYLIKTRGQQVTLSCSPISGHRSVSWYQQTPGQGLQFLFEYFSETQRNKGNFPGRFSGRQFSNSRSEMNVSTLELGDSALYLCASSLGGTGSSGELFFGEGSRLTVL.

The genes are TRBV11-3 and TRBJ2-5, with D possibly matching TRBD1 (6 bases). CDR3 size: 13 residues. The germline V gene encodes CDR1 SGHNT and CDR2 YENEEA. The V gene lost 5 bases and the J gene lost 3 bases, with 10 bases spanning the gap. The CDR3 loop reads CASSQQGEETQYF. The CDR3 nucleotides are TGTGCCAGCAGCCAACAGGGAGAAGAGACCCAGTACTTC. Looking up the rest from reference TRBV11-3 and TRBJ2-5 gives the full variable domain: EAGVVQSPRYKIIEKKQPVAFWCNPISGHNTLYWYLQNLGQGPELLIRYENEEAVDDSQLPKDRFSAERLKGVDSTLKIQPAELGDSAVYLCASSQQGEETQYFGPGTRLLVL.

The chain couples TRBV3-1 (or the pseudogene TRBV3-2) to TRBJ1-2, with D tentatively TRBD1 (5 bases). CDR3 length: 14 amino acids. V lost 4 bases and J lost 2, with 11 bases in between. Looked up from germline, CDR1 is LGHDT and CDR2 is YNNKEL (reference sequence). The CDR3 region is CASSPGTLNYGYTF. The CDR3 region has the DNA TGTGCCAGCAGCCCCGGGACTCTGAACTATGGCTACACCTTC.

The genes are TRBV7-2 and TRBJ2-1; TRBD2 matches 14 bases. Germline V gene data show CDR1 as SGHTA and CDR2 as FQGNSA. The V and J ends lost 5 bases and 15 bases, in that order; junction bases with no gene match: 15. This CDR3 is 16 amino acids long. The CDR3 is CASSRNPGLAGESTFF. The DNA of the CDR3 is TGTGCCAGCAGCCGGAACCCGGGACTAGCGGGGGAAAGCACGTTCTTC.

The gene calls are TRBV4-3 and TRBJ2-3; TRBD2 might be the D (5 bases). This CDR3 comprises 19 residues. The germline V and J ends were trimmed by 0 bases and 0 bases, with 19 bases remaining between them. CDR1 and CDR2 (germline): LGHNA, YSLEER. The CDR3 loop reads CASSQEPAGRDSSTDTQYF. CDR3 nucleotide sequence: TGCGCCAGCAGCCAAGAACCCGCGGGCCGAGATTCTAGCACAGATACGCAGTATTTT.

V and J are TRBV15 and TRBJ1-1; D remains ambiguous. There are 15 residues in the CDR3. The V end was cut by 0 bases, the J end by 1 base, with 9 bases between. The germline gives CDR1 LNHNV, CDR2 YYDKDF (reference sequence). The CDR3 loop reads CATSRDPAGNTEAFF. The CDR3 DNA sequence: TGTGCCACCAGCAGAGATCCAGCGGGGAACACTGAAGCTTTCTTT.

Concerning this clone: Different DNA sequences within this sample yield the same CDR3. The chain couples TRBV2 to TRBJ1-5, with 7 bases fitting TRBD1. After removal of 5 bases from V and 0 bases from J, the junction contained 4 bases not matched to a gene. The CDR3 runs 15 residues. CDR1 SNHLY and CDR2 FYNNEI come from the germline V gene. The CDR3 is CASSRDSYSNQPQHF. The CDR3 nucleotides read TGTGCCAGCAGTAGGGACAGTTATAGCAATCAGCCCCAGCATTTT.